This T cell receptor beta chain was identified during a study of blood T cell repertoires in COVID-19. Sequencing used immunoSEQ multiplex PCR; TCRdb keeps in-frame clones, though not all of them. The sample holds about 190,000 clones, under 90% seen once. The ends lost 3 bases at V and 1 base at J; junction bases unmatched: 2. The germline CDR1 and CDR2 sequences are MNHNS and SASEGT. The CDR3 is 15 amino acids. The chain uses TRBV6-1 and TRBJ2-2, with TRBD1 matching 7 bases. This receptor was obtained from a human donor in a cohort sampled during active COVID-19. The specimen was peripheral blood. The CDR3 region has the DNA TGTGCCAGCAGTGAGGGACAGCTGAACACCGGGGAGCTGTTTTTT. Residues: CASSEGQLNTGELFF.